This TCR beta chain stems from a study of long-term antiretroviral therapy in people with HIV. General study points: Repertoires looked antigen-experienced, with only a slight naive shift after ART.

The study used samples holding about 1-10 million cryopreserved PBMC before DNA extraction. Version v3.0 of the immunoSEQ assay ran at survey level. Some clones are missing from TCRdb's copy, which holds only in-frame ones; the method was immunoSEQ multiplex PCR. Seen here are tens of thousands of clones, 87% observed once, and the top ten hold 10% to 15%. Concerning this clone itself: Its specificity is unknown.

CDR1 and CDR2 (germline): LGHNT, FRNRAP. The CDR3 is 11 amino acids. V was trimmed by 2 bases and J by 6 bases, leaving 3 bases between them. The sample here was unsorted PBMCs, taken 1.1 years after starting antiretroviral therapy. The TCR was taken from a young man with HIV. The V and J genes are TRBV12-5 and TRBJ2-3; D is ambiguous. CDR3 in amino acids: CASGLWDTQYF. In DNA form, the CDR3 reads TGTGCTAGTGGTTTGTGGGATACGCAGTATTTT.